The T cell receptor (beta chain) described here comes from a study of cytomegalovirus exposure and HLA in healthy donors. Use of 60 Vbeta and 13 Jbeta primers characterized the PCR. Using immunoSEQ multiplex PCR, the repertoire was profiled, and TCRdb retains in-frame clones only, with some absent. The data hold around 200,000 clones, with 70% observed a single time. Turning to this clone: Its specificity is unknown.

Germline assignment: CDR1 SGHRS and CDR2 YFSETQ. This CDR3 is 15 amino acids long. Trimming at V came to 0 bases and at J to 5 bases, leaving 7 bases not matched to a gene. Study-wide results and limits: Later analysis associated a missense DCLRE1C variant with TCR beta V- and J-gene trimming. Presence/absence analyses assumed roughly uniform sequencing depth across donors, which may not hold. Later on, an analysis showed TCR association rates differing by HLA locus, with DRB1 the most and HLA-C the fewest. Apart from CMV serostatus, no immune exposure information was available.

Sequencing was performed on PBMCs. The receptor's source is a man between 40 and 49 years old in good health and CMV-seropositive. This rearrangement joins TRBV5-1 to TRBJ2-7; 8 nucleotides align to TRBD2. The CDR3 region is CASSLEASGPDEQYF. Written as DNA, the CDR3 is TGCGCCAGCAGCTTGGAGGCTAGCGGGCCTGACGAGCAGTACTTC.